This paragraph reports one T cell receptor (beta chain). The antigen remains undetermined. The data derive from a study of vaccination effects on CD4 cells after COVID-19. Upon completion of roughly ten days in culture, CD4+ T cells were isolated. The J segment lost 5 bases and the V segment lost 5 bases, leaving 7 bases of the junction unmatched. Germline CDR1 reads SGHTA; CDR2 reads FQGNSA. This CDR3 is built from 15 residues. Sequencing was performed with immunoSEQ multiplex PCR; in TCRdb, only in-frame clones are kept and a portion is missing. The data show over 45,000 clones, with around three quarters seen just once and just over 3% held by the top ten. Study conclusions and caveats: Of the vaccine-induced clones from healthy vaccinees, merely 1 of 255 recognized common cold coronaviruses as well.

This receptor was obtained from a human donor who received a COVID-19 vaccine. The specimen was CD4+ T cells from PBMCs cultured without peptide, collected before COVID-19 vaccination. This sequence joins TRBV7-2 and TRBJ1-3; 9 bases fit TRBD1. The CDR3 DNA reads as TGTGCCAGCAGCGCCCAGGACAGGGGAAGAAACACCATATATTTT. The encoded protein is CASSAQDRGRNTIYF.